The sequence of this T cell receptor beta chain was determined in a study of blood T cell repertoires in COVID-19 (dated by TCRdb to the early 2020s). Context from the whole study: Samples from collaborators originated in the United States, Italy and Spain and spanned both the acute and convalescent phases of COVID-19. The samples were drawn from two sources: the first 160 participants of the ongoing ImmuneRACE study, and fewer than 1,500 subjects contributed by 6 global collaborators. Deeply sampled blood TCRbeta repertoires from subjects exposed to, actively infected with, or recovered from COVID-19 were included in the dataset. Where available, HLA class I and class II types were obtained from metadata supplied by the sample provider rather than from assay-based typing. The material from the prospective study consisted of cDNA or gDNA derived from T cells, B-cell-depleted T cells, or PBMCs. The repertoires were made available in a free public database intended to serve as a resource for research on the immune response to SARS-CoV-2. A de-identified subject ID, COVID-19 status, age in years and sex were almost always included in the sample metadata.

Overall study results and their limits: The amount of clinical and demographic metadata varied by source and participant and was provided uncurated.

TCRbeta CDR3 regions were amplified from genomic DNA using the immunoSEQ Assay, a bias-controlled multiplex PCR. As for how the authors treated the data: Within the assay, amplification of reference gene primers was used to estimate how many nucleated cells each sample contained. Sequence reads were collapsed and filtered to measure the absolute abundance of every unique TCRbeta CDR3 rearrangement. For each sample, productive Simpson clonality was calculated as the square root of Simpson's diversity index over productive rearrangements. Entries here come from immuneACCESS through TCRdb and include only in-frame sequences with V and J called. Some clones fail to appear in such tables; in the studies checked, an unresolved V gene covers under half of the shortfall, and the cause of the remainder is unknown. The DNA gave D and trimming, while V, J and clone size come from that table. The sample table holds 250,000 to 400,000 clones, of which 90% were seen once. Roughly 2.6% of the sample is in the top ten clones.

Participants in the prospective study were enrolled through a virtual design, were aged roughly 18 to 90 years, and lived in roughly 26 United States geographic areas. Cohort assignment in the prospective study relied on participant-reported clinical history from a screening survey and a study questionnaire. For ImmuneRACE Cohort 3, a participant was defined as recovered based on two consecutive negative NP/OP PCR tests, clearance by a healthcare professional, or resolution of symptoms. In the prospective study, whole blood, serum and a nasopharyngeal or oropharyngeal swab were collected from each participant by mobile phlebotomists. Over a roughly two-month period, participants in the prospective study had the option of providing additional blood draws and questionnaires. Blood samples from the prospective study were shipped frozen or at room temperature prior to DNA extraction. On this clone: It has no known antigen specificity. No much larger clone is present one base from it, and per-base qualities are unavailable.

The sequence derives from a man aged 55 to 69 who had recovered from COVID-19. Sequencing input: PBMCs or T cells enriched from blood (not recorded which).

The encoded CDR3 is CASSYQRGGRDTQYF. The nucleotides are TGTGCCAGCAGTTATCAGCGGGGGGGCCGGGATACGCAGTATTTT. The chain is made from TRBV6-2 or TRBV6-3 and TRBJ2-3; 10 central bases correspond to TRBD2. The germline V gene provides CDR1 MNHEY and CDR2 SVGEGT. The CDR3 covers 15 residues, taking in both the cysteine and the phenylalanine. Only the CDR3 portion is preserved as DNA: 45 bases, with reading frame beginning at the first base. V lost 3 bases and J lost 6 bases, and the count of bases not matched to a germline gene is 6.